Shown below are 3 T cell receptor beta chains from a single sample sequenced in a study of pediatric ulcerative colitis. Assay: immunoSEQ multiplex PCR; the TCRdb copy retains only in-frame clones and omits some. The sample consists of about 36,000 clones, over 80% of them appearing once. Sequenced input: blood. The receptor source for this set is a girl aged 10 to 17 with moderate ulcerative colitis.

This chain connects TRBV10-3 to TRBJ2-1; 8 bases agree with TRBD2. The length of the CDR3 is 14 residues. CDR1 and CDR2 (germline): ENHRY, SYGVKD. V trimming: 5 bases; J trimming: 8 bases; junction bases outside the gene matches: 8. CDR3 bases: TGTGCCATCAGTATTACCGGGACTAGGGATGAGCAGTTCTTC. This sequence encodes CAISITGTRDEQFF.

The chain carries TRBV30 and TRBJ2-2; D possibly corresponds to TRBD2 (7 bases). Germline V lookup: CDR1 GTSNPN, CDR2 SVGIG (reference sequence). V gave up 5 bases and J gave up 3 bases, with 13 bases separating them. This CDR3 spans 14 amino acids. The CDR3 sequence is CAWERGADTGELFF. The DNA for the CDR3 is TGTGCCTGGGAACGGGGGGCCGACACCGGGGAGCTGTTTTTT. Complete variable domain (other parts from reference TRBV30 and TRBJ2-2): SQTIHQWPATLVQPVGSPLSLECTVEGTSNPNLYWYRQAAGRGLQLLFYSVGIGQISSEVPQNLSASRPQDRQFILSSKKLLLSDSGFYLCAWERGADTGELFFGEGSRLTVL.

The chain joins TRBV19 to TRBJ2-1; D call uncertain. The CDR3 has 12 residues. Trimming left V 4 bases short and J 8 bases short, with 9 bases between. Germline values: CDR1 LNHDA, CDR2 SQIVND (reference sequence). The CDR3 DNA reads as TGTGCCAGTAGTAAAAGGGTCTATGAGCAGTTCTTC. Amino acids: CASSKRVYEQFF.